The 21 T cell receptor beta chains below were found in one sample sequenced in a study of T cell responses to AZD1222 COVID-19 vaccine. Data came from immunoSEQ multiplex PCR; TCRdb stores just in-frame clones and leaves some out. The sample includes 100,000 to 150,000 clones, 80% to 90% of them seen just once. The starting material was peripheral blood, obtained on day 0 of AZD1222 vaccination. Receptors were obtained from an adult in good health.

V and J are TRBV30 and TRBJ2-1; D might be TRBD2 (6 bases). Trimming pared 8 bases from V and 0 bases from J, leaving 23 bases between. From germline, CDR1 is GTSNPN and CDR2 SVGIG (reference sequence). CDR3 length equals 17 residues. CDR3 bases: TGTGCCCGATCAAACGACCGGGACTTCTCCTCCTACAATGAGCAGTTCTTC. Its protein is CARSNDRDFSSYNEQFF.

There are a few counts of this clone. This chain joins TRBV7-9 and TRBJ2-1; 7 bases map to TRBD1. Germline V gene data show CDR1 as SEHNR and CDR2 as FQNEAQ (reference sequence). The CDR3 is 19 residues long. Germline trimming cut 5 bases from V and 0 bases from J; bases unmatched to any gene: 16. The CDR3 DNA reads TGTGCCAGCAGCCCCCCCGTCACAGGGGCCTCTAACTCCTACAATGAGCAGTTCTTC. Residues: CASSPPVTGASNSYNEQFF.

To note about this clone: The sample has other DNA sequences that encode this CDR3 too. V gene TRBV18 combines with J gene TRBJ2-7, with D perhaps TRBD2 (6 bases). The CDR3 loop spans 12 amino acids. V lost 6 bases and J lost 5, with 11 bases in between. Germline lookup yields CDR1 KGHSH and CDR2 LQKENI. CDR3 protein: CASSPEGNEQYF. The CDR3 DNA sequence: TGTGCCAGCTCGCCGGAGGGGAACGAGCAGTACTTC. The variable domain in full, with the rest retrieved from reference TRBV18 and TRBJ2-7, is NAGVMQNPRHLVRRRGQEARLRCSPMKGHSHVYWYRQLPEEGLKFMVYLQKENIIDESGMPKERFSAEFPKEGPSILRIQQVVRGDSAAYFCASSPEGNEQYFGPGTRLTVT.

CDR3 DNA: TGTGCCTGGAGTGTACAGGCGAGCCAGCCCCAGCATTTT. It translates to CAWSVQASQPQHF. V gene TRBV30 combines with J gene TRBJ1-5, with TRBD1 as a possible D gene (5 bases). Trimming shortened V by 0 bases and J by 7 bases, and 10 bases separated the two germline ends. Germline V gives CDR1 GTSNPN, CDR2 SVGIG (reference sequence). The CDR3 length is 13 residues. The complete variable domain, with remaining parts taken from reference TRBV30 and TRBJ1-5, reads SQTIHQWPATLVQPVGSPLSLECTVEGTSNPNLYWYRQAAGRGLQLLFYSVGIGQISSEVPQNLSASRPQDRQFILSSKKLLLSDSGFYLCAWSVQASQPQHFGDGTRLSIL.

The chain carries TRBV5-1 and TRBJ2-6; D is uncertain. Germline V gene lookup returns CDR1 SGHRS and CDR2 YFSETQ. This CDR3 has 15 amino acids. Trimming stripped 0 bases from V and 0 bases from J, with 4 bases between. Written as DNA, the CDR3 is TGCGCCAGCAGCTTGGAAGGCTCTGGGGCCAACGTCCTGACTTTC. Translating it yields CASSLEGSGANVLTF.

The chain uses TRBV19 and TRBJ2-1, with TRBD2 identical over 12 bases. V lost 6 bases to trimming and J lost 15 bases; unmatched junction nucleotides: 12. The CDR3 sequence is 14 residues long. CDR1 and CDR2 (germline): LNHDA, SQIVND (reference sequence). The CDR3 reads CASSPGLAGLSPFF. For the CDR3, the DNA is TGTGCCAGTAGCCCGGGACTAGCGGGCCTTTCTCCGTTCTTC.

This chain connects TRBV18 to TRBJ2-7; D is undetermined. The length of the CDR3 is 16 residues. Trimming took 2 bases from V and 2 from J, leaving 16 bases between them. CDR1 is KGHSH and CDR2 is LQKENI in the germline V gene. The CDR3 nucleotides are TGTGCCAGCTCACCAATCCCCGCCATTACAGCCTACGAGCAGTACTTC. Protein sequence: CASSPIPAITAYEQYF.

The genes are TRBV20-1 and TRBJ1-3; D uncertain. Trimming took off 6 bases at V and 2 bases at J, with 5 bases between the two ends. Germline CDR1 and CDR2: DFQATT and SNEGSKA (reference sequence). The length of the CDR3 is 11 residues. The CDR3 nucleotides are TGCAGTGCCTTTACTGGAAACACCATATATTTT. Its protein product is CSAFTGNTIYF.

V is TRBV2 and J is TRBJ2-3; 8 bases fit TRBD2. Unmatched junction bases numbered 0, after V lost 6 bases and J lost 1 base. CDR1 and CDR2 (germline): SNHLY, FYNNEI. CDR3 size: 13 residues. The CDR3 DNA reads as TGTGCCAGCAGGGGACTAGGCACAGATACGCAGTATTTT. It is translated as CASRGLGTDTQYF. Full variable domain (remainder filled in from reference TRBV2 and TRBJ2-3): EPEVTQTPSHQVTQMGQEVILRCVPISNHLYFYWYRQILGQKVEFLVSFYNNEISEKSEIFDDQFSVERPDGSNFTLKIRSTKLEDSAMYFCASRGLGTDTQYFGPGTRLTVL.

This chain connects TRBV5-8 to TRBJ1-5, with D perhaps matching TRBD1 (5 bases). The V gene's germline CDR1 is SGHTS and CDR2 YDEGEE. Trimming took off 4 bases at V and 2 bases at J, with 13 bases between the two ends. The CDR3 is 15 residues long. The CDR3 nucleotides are TGTGCCAGCAGCCGCGGGACGGTAGGCAATCAGCCCCAGCATTTT. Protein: CASSRGTVGNQPQHF. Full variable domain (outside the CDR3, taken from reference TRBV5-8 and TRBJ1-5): EAGVTQSPTHLIKTRGQQATLRCSPISGHTSVYWYQQALGLGLQFLLWYDEGEERNRGNFPPRFSGRQFPNYSSELNVNALELEDSALYLCASSRGTVGNQPQHFGDGTRLSIL.

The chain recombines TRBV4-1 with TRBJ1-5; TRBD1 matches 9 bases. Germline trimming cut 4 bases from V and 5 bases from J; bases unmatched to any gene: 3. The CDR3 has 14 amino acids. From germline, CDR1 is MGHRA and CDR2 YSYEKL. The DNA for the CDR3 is TGCGCCAGCAGCCCAGGGACAGGGTATCAGCCCCAGCATTTT. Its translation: CASSPGTGYQPQHF.

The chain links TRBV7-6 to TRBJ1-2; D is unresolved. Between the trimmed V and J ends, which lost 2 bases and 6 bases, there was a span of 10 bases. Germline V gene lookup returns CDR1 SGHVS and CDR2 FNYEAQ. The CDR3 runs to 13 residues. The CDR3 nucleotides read TGTGCCAGCAGCTTATGGGAGTTAGATGGCTACACCTTC. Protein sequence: CASSLWELDGYTF.

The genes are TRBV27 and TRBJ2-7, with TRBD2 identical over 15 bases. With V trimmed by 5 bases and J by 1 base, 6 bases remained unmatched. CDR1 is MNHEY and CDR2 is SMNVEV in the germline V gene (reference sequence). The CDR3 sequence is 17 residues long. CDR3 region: CASSQRTSGRASYEQYF. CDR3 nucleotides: TGTGCCAGCAGTCAGCGGACTAGCGGGAGGGCTTCCTACGAGCAGTACTTC.

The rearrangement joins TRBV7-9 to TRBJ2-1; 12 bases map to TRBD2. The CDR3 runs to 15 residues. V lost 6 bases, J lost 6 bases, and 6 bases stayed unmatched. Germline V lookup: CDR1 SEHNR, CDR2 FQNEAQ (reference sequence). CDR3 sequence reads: CASRKGLAGPNEQFF. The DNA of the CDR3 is TGTGCCAGCAGGAAAGGACTAGCGGGACCCAATGAGCAGTTCTTC. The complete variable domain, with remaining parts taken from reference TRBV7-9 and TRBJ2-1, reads DTGVSQNPRHKITKRGQNVTFRCDPISEHNRLYWYRQTLGQGPEFLTYFQNEAQLEKSRLLSDRFSAERPKGSFSTLEIQRTEQGDSAMYLCASRKGLAGPNEQFFGPGTRLTVL.

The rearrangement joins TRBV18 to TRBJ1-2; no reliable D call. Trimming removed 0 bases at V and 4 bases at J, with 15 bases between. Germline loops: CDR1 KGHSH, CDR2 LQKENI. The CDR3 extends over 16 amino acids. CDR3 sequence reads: CASSPPSMVPGYGYTF. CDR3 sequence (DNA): TGTGCCAGCTCACCACCGTCTATGGTTCCCGGCTATGGCTACACCTTC. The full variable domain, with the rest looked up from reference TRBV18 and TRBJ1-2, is NAGVMQNPRHLVRRRGQEARLRCSPMKGHSHVYWYRQLPEEGLKFMVYLQKENIIDESGMPKERFSAEFPKEGPSILRIQQVVRGDSAAYFCASSPPSMVPGYGYTFGSGTRLTVV.

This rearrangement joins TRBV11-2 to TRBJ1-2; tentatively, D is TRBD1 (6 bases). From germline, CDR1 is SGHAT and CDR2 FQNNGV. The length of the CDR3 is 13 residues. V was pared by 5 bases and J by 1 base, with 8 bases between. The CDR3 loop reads CASSQQGNYGYTF. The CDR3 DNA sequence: TGTGCCAGCAGCCAACAGGGTAACTATGGCTACACCTTC.

The CDR3 DNA reads as TGTGCCAGCAGCCTTAACGTGAACACTGAAGCTTTCTTT. This codes for CASSLNVNTEAFF. The V call is TRBV11-1, the J call TRBJ1-1; D remains ambiguous. Germline CDR1 SGHAT, CDR2 FQDESV (reference sequence). CDR3 size: 13 residues. Trimming pared 5 bases from V and 0 bases from J, leaving 7 bases between.

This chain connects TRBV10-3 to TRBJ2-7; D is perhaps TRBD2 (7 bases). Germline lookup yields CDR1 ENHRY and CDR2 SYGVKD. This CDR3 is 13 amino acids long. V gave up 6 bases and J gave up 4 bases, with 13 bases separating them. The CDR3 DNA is TGTGCCATCAGAGGTGGGGGGGCTTACGAGCAGTACTTC. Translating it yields CAIRGGGAYEQYF.

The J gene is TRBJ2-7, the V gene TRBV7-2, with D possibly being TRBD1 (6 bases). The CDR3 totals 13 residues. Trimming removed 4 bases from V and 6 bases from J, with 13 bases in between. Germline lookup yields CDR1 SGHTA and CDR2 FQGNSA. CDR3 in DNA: TGTGCCAGCAGCTCCCAGGGGCTAGGCGAGCAGTACTTC. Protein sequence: CASSSQGLGEQYF.

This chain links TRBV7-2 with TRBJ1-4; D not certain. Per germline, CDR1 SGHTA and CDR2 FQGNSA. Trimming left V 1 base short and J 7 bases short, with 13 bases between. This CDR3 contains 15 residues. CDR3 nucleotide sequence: TGTGCCAGCAGCTTAGGAGCAACAGAACTTGAAAAACTGTTTTTT. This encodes CASSLGATELEKLFF.

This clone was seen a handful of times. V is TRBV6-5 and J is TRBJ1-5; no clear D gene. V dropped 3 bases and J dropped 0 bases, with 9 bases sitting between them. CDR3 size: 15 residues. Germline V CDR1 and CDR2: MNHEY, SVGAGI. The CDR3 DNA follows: TGTGCCAGCAGTTATAGGGTGAATAGCAATCAGCCCCAGCATTTT. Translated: CASSYRVNSNQPQHF.